Listed here are 16 T cell receptor beta chains from one sample, sequenced in a study of shared clonotypes between healthy human individuals (dated by TCRdb to 2020 to 2022). Libraries were constructed by the immunoSEQ multiplex PCR assay. As stored in TCRdb, this immuneACCESS dataset retains in-frame rearrangements with V and J assigned. A fraction of the clones does not appear; measured against another copy, unresolved V genes explain less than half of the discrepancy, and the remainder lacks a known reason. Across this sample there are 190,000 or so clones, with around 63% seen only once. The top ten clones comprise roughly 10% of the sample. The sample comprised memory CD4+ T cells sorted from blood. Read against the paper, the sample's cell subset or site label means: CD45RA-negative fraction. The receptors here all came from a man aged 25 to 40 in good health.

The V gene is TRBV9, the J gene TRBJ1-3; unclear D gene. In germline, CDR1 is SGDLS, CDR2 YYNGEE. V was cut by 3 bases and J by 0 bases, with 10 bases left in between. The CDR3 is 15 amino acids. CDR3 bases: TGTGCCAGCAGCGAAATTGACGGCTCTGGAAACACCATATATTTT. Protein sequence: CASSEIDGSGNTIYF.

This clone was observed a few times. The gene calls are TRBV15 and TRBJ2-7; D uncertain. Germline assignment: CDR1 LNHNV and CDR2 YYDKDF (reference sequence). Trimming stripped 0 bases from V and 1 base from J, with 7 bases between. This CDR3 comprises 14 residues. The CDR3: CATSRELASYEQYF. CDR3 sequence (DNA): TGTGCCACCAGCAGAGAGCTCGCTTCCTACGAGCAGTACTTC.

The V gene is TRBV7-9, the J gene TRBJ2-5; no firm D call. CDR3 length: 14 amino acids. The V end was cut by 4 bases, the J end by 2 bases, with 11 bases between. CDR1 is SEHNR, CDR2 FQNEAQ, per germline (reference sequence). This CDR3 reads CASSSMTGQETQYF. The CDR3 bases are TGTGCCAGCAGCTCGATGACGGGTCAAGAGACCCAGTACTTC.

The rearrangement joins TRBV6-5 to TRBJ2-2; D unclear. V lost 2 bases to trimming and J lost 4 bases, with 11 bases between them. From germline, CDR1 is MNHEY and CDR2 SVGAGI. The CDR3 totals 15 residues. CDR3 sequence reads: CASSYKPIITGELFF. The CDR3 DNA sequence: TGTGCCAGCAGTTACAAGCCTATTATCACCGGGGAGCTGTTTTTT.

The V gene is TRBV5-4, the J gene TRBJ1-2; TRBD1 matches at 9 bases. The length of the CDR3 is 14 residues. J gave up 8 bases and V 0 bases, and 5 bases lay outside the gene matches. CDR1 is SGHNT and CDR2 is YYREEE in the germline V gene (reference sequence). This CDR3 is CASSLAGQGLGYTF. The DNA for the CDR3 is TGTGCCAGCAGCTTGGCGGGACAGGGTCTCGGCTACACCTTC.

This clone occurred a few times. The chain carries TRBV28 and TRBJ2-7; no clear D gene. V gave up 7 bases and J gave up 3 bases, with 16 bases separating them. There are 14 residues in the CDR3. Germline lookup yields CDR1 MDHEN and CDR2 SYDVKM. The CDR3 nucleotides read TGTGCCAGCAACGTACAGACAATAGGCTACGAGCAGTACTTC. It is translated as CASNVQTIGYEQYF. Based on the CDR3 plus reference TRBV28 and TRBJ2-7, the full variable domain is DVKVTQSSRYLVKRTGEKVFLECVQDMDHENMFWYRQDPGLGLRLIYFSYDVKMKEKGDIPEGYSVSREKKERFSLILESASTNQTSMYLCASNVQTIGYEQYFGPGTRLTVT.

The rearrangement links TRBV15 to TRBJ2-2, with D possibly matching TRBD1 (6 bases). CDR1 and CDR2 (germline): LNHNV, YYDKDF (reference sequence). V lost 4 bases and J 6 bases, leaving 12 bases between the germline ends. CDR3 length equals 14 residues. CDR3 sequence: CATSMRGSAGELFF. Here the CDR3 DNA reads TGTGCCACCAGCATGAGGGGGAGTGCCGGGGAGCTGTTTTTT.

J is TRBJ2-7 and V is TRBV9; D remains ambiguous. The V gene's germline CDR1 is SGDLS and CDR2 YYNGEE. V gave up 3 bases and J gave up 7 bases, with 17 bases separating them. The CDR3 extends over 14 amino acids. CDR3 in amino acids: CASSGSMGWSEQYF. The DNA of the CDR3 is TGTGCCAGCAGCGGGAGTATGGGATGGTCAGAGCAGTACTTC. Looking up the rest from reference TRBV9 and TRBJ2-7 gives the full variable domain: DSGVTQTPKHLITATGQRVTLRCSPRSGDLSVYWYQQSLDQGLQFLIQYYNGEERAKGNILERFSAQQFPDLHSELNLSSLELGDSALYFCASSGSMGWSEQYFGPGTRLTVT.

V is TRBV28 and J is TRBJ2-7; D is unresolved. Germline assignment: CDR1 MDHEN and CDR2 SYDVKM. V lost 5 bases and J lost 2, with 7 bases in between. The CDR3 extends over 12 amino acids. CDR3 DNA: TGTGCCAGCAGTGAACACACCTACGAGCAGTACTTC. Protein: CASSEHTYEQYF.

This clone was observed a handful of times. This chain links TRBV6-6 with TRBJ2-2; D perhaps matches TRBD1 (6 bases). CDR3 length: 15 residues. The germline CDR1 and CDR2 sequences are MNHNY and SVGAGI (reference sequence). The V end lost 4 bases, the J end lost 4 bases, and 13 bases lay between the germline ends. The CDR3 DNA is TGTGCCAGCAGTTCGCTGGACAGATCCACCGGGGAGCTGTTTTTT. Translation: CASSSLDRSTGELFF.

This clone was observed at least ten times. V gene TRBV7-8 combines with J gene TRBJ1-3, with TRBD1 matching over 7 bases. This CDR3 has 15 residues. Germline-derived CDR1 and CDR2 are SGHVS and FQNEAQ. The trim removed 2 bases at V and 8 bases at J, leaving 9 bases unmatched. This CDR3 reads CASSLPGGRGDTIYF. CDR3 bases: TGTGCCAGCAGCTTACCCGGTGGCAGGGGGGACACCATATATTTT. The whole variable domain, filled in from reference TRBV7-8 and TRBJ1-3, reads GAGVSQSPRYKVAKRGQDVALRCDPISGHVSLFWYQQALGQGPEFLTYFQNEAQLDKSGLPSDRFFAERPEGSVSTLKIQRTQQEDSAVYLCASSLPGGRGDTIYFGEGSWLTVV.

The chain recombines TRBV11-2 with TRBJ2-1; D remains unclear. The CDR3 sequence is 12 residues long. The V end was cut by 2 bases, the J end by 8 bases, with 7 bases between. Germline V gene sequence: CDR1 SGHAT, CDR2 FQNNGV. CDR3 region: CASSLSSDEQFF. The CDR3 DNA reads TGTGCCAGCAGCTTAAGTTCTGATGAGCAGTTCTTC.

The V gene is TRBV19, the J gene TRBJ2-3, with D possibly matching TRBD1 (6 bases). The CDR3 length is 17 residues. Germline V gene sequence: CDR1 LNHDA, CDR2 SQIVND (reference sequence). The V end lost 3 bases, the J end lost 0 bases, and 16 bases lay between the germline ends. CDR3 region: CASSMGTGWSSTDTQYF. For the CDR3, the DNA is TGTGCCAGTAGTATGGGTACAGGGTGGTCAAGCACAGATACGCAGTATTTT.

The V and J genes are TRBV30 and TRBJ2-5, with a weak D call TRBD2 (6 bases). With 0 bases removed from V and 2 bases from J, the gap between germline ends came to 10 bases. The CDR3 has 14 amino acids. The V gene's germline CDR1 is GTSNPN and CDR2 SVGIG (reference sequence). CDR3 sequence reads: CAWSVGAGQETQYF. CDR3 nucleotide sequence: TGTGCCTGGAGTGTAGGGGCGGGACAAGAGACCCAGTACTTC.

This clone was picked up a small number of times. The chain combines TRBV10-2 with TRBJ1-2; 7 bases match TRBD1. The CDR3 is 16 amino acids. The V gene end was trimmed by 3 bases and the J gene end by 3 bases; junction bases not matched to a gene: 10. Germline lookup yields CDR1 WSHSY and CDR2 SAAADI. The CDR3 protein is CASSDRTKQGDYGYTF. CDR3 DNA: TGCGCCAGCAGTGACCGGACGAAGCAGGGGGACTATGGCTACACCTTC.

The rearrangement uses TRBV4-3 and TRBJ1-4, with D possibly TRBD1 on 5 matching bases. The CDR3 is made up of 15 amino acids. The germline V and J ends were trimmed by 1 base and 4 bases, with 10 bases remaining between them. Per the germline V gene, CDR1 is LGHNA and CDR2 is YSLEER. The CDR3 spells CASSQGGGDNEKLFF. The CDR3 coding sequence is TGCGCCAGCAGCCAAGGGGGCGGAGATAATGAAAAACTGTTTTTT.